The subject of this entry is one T cell receptor (beta chain). This sample was taken from a study of blood T cell repertoires in COVID-19. Across the whole study: Sites across the United States, Italy and Spain contributed samples from acute and convalescent COVID-19.

As originally analysed: From reference gene primer amplification, estimates of nucleated cell counts were derived. Method: immunoSEQ multiplex PCR; TCRdb's copy keeps in-frame clones and lacks some. The V and J calls and clone size are taken from that table; D and trimming were inferred from the DNA. The table lists about 260,000 clones, 80% to 90% of them singletons. The CDR3 runs to 17 residues. J gave up 2 bases and V 3 bases, and 13 bases lay outside the gene matches. The chain links TRBV23-1 to TRBJ2-7; 7 bases match TRBD1. TRBV23-1 is reported as an ORF; its role is uncertain. The clonotype was recovered from a woman aged 40 to 50 with acute or convalescent COVID-19. The sequenced sample was peripheral blood. CDR3 DNA sequence: TGCGCCAGCAGTCATCCCCTGGAGACAGGGTCAACCTACGAGCAGTACGTC. It is translated as CASSHPLETGSTYEQYV.